These 27 T cell receptor beta chains were all obtained from the same sample, sequenced in a study of blood T cell repertoires in COVID-19. Method: immunoSEQ multiplex PCR; TCRdb's copy keeps in-frame clones and lacks some. The sample has 150,000 to 250,000 clones, roughly 83% seen once. Sequencing was carried out using peripheral blood. These receptors were taken from a woman in her 40s with COVID-19, enrolled during active disease.

The V and J genes are TRBV5-1 and TRBJ1-6; tentatively, D is TRBD1 (5 bases). V was cut by 0 bases and J by 0 bases, with 7 bases left in between. This CDR3 has 16 residues. The germline gives CDR1 SGHRS, CDR2 YFSETQ. DNA for the CDR3: TGCGCCAGCAGCTTGGAAGGGGTCTCCTATAATTCACCCCTCCACTTT. This gives the protein CASSLEGVSYNSPLHF.

The J gene is TRBJ1-1, the V gene TRBV30, with D possibly being TRBD1 (5 bases). The germline V gene has CDR1 GTSNPN and CDR2 SVGIG (reference sequence). The CDR3 is made up of 12 amino acids. V was pared by 0 bases and J by 7 bases, with 9 bases between. The CDR3 loop reads CAWSVRGGEAFF. CDR3 in DNA: TGTGCCTGGAGTGTACGGGGGGGTGAAGCTTTCTTT.

Only a few counts were recorded for this clone. This sequence joins TRBV6-5 and TRBJ1-2, with 9 bases identical to TRBD1. J gave up 6 bases and V 7 bases, and 6 bases lay outside the gene matches. Germline V gives CDR1 MNHEY, CDR2 SVGAGI. There are 13 residues in the CDR3. CDR3 protein: CASNDRGDNGYTF. The CDR3 DNA is TGTGCCAGCAACGACAGGGGGGATAATGGCTACACCTTC.

This sequence joins TRBV5-1 and TRBJ1-2; 7 nucleotides agree with TRBD1. CDR1 and CDR2 (germline): SGHRS, YFSETQ. The CDR3 is 15 residues long. V shed 4 bases, J shed 6 bases, and the junction held 12 bases outside the gene matches. The DNA of the CDR3 is TGCGCCAGCAGCCGAACAGGGGAGCTGGGGGATGGCTACACCTTC. Amino acids: CASSRTGELGDGYTF.

J is TRBJ2-5 and V is TRBV18, with D unclear. Germline V CDR1 and CDR2: KGHSH, LQKENI. The CDR3 totals 15 residues. Trimming cost V 0 bases and J 0 bases, with 8 bases left between them. The CDR3 loop reads CASSPPSVYQETQYF. The CDR3 nucleotides read TGTGCCAGCTCACCACCGAGCGTATACCAAGAGACCCAGTACTTC. Together with reference TRBV18 and TRBJ2-5, the CDR3 gives the full variable domain: NAGVMQNPRHLVRRRGQEARLRCSPMKGHSHVYWYRQLPEEGLKFMVYLQKENIIDESGMPKERFSAEFPKEGPSILRIQQVVRGDSAAYFCASSPPSVYQETQYFGPGTRLLVL.

The chain recombines TRBV18 with TRBJ1-3, with TRBD1 identical over 8 bases. V was clipped by 6 bases and J by 3 bases; unmatched bases: 10. In germline, CDR1 is KGHSH, CDR2 LQKENI. This CDR3 contains 16 residues. CDR3 sequence reads: CASSLYRQGNGNTIYF. DNA of the CDR3: TGTGCCAGCTCCCTTTACCGACAGGGGAATGGAAACACCATATATTTT.

This clone was counted many times. The V call is TRBV3-1 (or the pseudogene TRBV3-2), the J call TRBJ1-5; 7 bases agree with TRBD1. Per the germline V gene, CDR1 is LGHDT and CDR2 is YNNKEL (reference sequence). The CDR3 runs 15 residues. With 2 bases clipped from V and 5 bases from J, the junction kept 6 bases outside the gene matches. CDR3: CASSQRPGQYQPQHF. As DNA, the CDR3 is TGTGCCAGCAGCCAAAGGCCGGGACAGTATCAGCCCCAGCATTTT.

The J gene is TRBJ2-2, the V gene TRBV11-2; D is perhaps TRBD2 (5 bases). Germline V gene data show CDR1 as SGHAT and CDR2 as FQNNGV. The CDR3 loop spans 16 amino acids. V was pared by 1 base and J by 4 bases, with 13 bases between. CDR3 residues: CASSLGASFTTGELFF. The DNA for the CDR3 is TGTGCCAGCAGCTTAGGGGCTAGCTTTACCACCGGGGAGCTGTTTTTT.

The J gene is TRBJ2-2, the V gene TRBV24-1; tentatively, D is TRBD1 (5 bases). Trimming removed 4 bases from V and 2 bases from J, with 10 bases in between. This CDR3 has 15 amino acids. Germline V gene sequence: CDR1 KGHDR, CDR2 SFDVKD. The CDR3 region is CATSDPQGNTGELFF. CDR3 nucleotide sequence: TGTGCCACCAGTGACCCCCAGGGAAACACCGGGGAGCTGTTTTTT.

The V call is TRBV19, the J call TRBJ1-1; 8 bases are a match to TRBD1. Losses at the gene ends were 3 bases for V and 5 bases for J; bases not matched to a gene: 17. The germline V gene encodes CDR1 LNHDA and CDR2 SQIVND (reference sequence). CDR3 length: 18 residues. The CDR3 bases are TGTGCCAGTAGTATCGGATTTTCCGGCAGGGGGCTTTTAACTGAAGCTTTCTTT. Translating it yields CASSIGFSGRGLLTEAFF.

This clone has more than one count but fewer than ten. This may come from a read error, since a much larger clone is one base off. This sample includes further DNA sequences coding for the same CDR3. The chain has TRBV30 and TRBJ1-5; possibly TRBD1 for D (5 bases). The CDR3 consists of 14 residues. Germline V lookup: CDR1 GTSNPN, CDR2 SVGIG (reference sequence). Deletions cut 0 bases from V and 2 bases from J, with 8 bases between. CDR3 sequence reads: CAWSVGAGNQPQHF. DNA for the CDR3: TGTGCCTGGAGTGTAGGGGCAGGCAATCAGCCCCAGCATTTT.

The genes are TRBV27 and TRBJ2-1, with 10 bases aligning to TRBD2. This CDR3 is 15 amino acids long. V was clipped by 6 bases and J by 6 bases; unmatched bases: 8. Germline V gene data show CDR1 as MNHEY and CDR2 as SMNVEV (reference sequence). The CDR3 reads CASSPGTSVFNEQFF. The CDR3 DNA reads as TGTGCCAGCAGCCCTGGGACTAGCGTTTTCAATGAGCAGTTCTTC.

The V gene is TRBV4-1, the J gene TRBJ1-3; weak D call: TRBD1 (6 bases). CDR3 length: 17 residues. Germline V gene lookup returns CDR1 MGHRA and CDR2 YSYEKL. V gave up 4 bases and J gave up 0 bases, with 16 bases separating them. The CDR3 nucleotides read TGCGCCAGCAGCCCCCGGACAGCCTTTAACTCTGGAAACACCATATATTTT. It translates to CASSPRTAFNSGNTIYF.

The CDR3 bases are TGTGCCAGTAAGCAGGGGTATAGAGACAATGAGCAGTTCTTC. Its protein is CASKQGYRDNEQFF. The chain couples TRBV11-2 to TRBJ2-1, with D tentatively TRBD1 (6 bases). Germline CDR1 and CDR2: SGHAT and FQNNGV. Between the trimmed V and J ends, which lost 9 bases and 5 bases, there was a span of 17 bases. This CDR3 has 14 amino acids.

This clone has only a few counts. The chain is built from TRBV11-2 and TRBJ2-1; the D gene is possibly TRBD2 (5 bases). The CDR3 covers 15 residues. Per germline, CDR1 SGHAT and CDR2 FQNNGV. Trimming left V 5 bases short and J 6 bases short, with 17 bases between. The CDR3, as DNA: TGTGCCAGCAGCATCGACTCTATAGCGAGCAATGAGCAGTTCTTC. This sequence encodes CASSIDSIASNEQFF.

The chain has TRBV29-1 and TRBJ1-6; D is possibly TRBD1 (5 bases). Looked up from germline, CDR1 is SQVTM and CDR2 is ANQGSEA. Trimming took off 5 bases at V and 8 bases at J, with 10 bases between the two ends. The CDR3 loop spans 12 amino acids. The CDR3 region has the DNA TGCAGCGTTAAGCAGGGCGATTCACCCCTCCACTTT. It codes for CSVKQGDSPLHF.

The V gene is TRBV3-1 (or the pseudogene TRBV3-2), the J gene TRBJ1-1, with 9 bases lining up with TRBD1. The CDR3 covers 16 residues. Germline values: CDR1 LGHDT, CDR2 YNNKEL (reference sequence). V shed 2 bases and J 1 base; nucleotides not matched to a gene: 5. The CDR3 protein is CASSQITGGRNTEAFF. CDR3 nucleotide sequence: TGTGCCAGCAGCCAAATTACAGGGGGCCGGAACACTGAAGCTTTCTTT.

This chain joins TRBV12-3 or TRBV12-4 and TRBJ1-1; D is uncertain. The CDR3 has 13 amino acids. V was clipped by 10 bases and J by 2 bases, with 14 bases between them. CDR3 sequence: CATATEYNTEAFF. CDR3 DNA: TGTGCCACCGCGACGGAGTACAACACTGAAGCTTTCTTT.

The V call is TRBV30, the J call TRBJ1-2, with D hard to call. V gave up 2 bases and J gave up 0 bases, with 10 bases separating them. Germline assignment: CDR1 GTSNPN and CDR2 SVGIG (reference sequence). The CDR3 spans 14 residues. DNA of the CDR3: TGTGCCTGGAGTCCAACAGCTTCTAACTATGGCTACACCTTC. This encodes CAWSPTASNYGYTF.

The chain is built from TRBV5-5 and TRBJ1-4; 8 bases are shared with TRBD1. CDR1 is SGHKS, CDR2 YYEKEE, per germline (reference sequence). J was trimmed by 6 bases and V by 3 bases; bases with no gene match: 10. This CDR3 spans 16 amino acids. In DNA form, the CDR3 reads TGTGCCAGCAGCTCCCCAACGACAGGGGAACATGAAAAACTGTTTTTT. Encoded protein: CASSSPTTGEHEKLFF.

The chain uses TRBV6-1 and TRBJ2-5; maybe TRBD1 (6 bases). The CDR3 consists of 14 residues. Germline V CDR1 and CDR2: MNHNS, SASEGT. V gave up 2 bases and J gave up 4 bases, with 11 bases separating them. CDR3 DNA: TGTGCCAGCAGTGAATTAACAGGGACAGAGACCCAGTACTTC. It is translated as CASSELTGTETQYF.

The V call is TRBV5-5, the J call TRBJ2-2; tentatively, D is TRBD1 (6 bases). V lost 4 bases to trimming and J lost 3 bases, with 10 bases between them. Per germline, CDR1 SGHKS and CDR2 YYEKEE (reference sequence). The CDR3 is 14 amino acids. The CDR3 DNA reads as TGTGCCAGCAGCATACAGGGCGACACCGGGGAGCTGTTTTTT. Translating it yields CASSIQGDTGELFF.

There are a few counts of this clone. The rearrangement joins TRBV4-1 to TRBJ1-1; D call uncertain. V was clipped by 5 bases and J by 0 bases, with 10 bases between them. Looked up from germline, CDR1 is MGHRA and CDR2 is YSYEKL. This CDR3 has 14 residues. The CDR3, as DNA: TGCGCCAGCAGCAGAGGAAGGTTGAACACTGAAGCTTTCTTT. Translating it yields CASSRGRLNTEAFF.

V usage is TRBV5-1 and J usage is TRBJ2-7; 7 bases are a match to TRBD2. J gave up 0 bases and V 8 bases, and 5 bases lay outside the gene matches. This CDR3 has 13 residues. Germline V gene sequence: CDR1 SGHRS, CDR2 YFSETQ. The CDR3: CASPAGVSYEQYF. Here the CDR3 DNA reads TGCGCCAGTCCCGCGGGGGTCTCCTACGAGCAGTACTTC.

The rearrangement links TRBV6-6 to TRBJ1-2; 7 bases are a match to TRBD1. The V gene's germline CDR1 is MNHNY and CDR2 SVGAGI (reference sequence). V shed 7 bases, J shed 7 bases, and the junction held 12 bases outside the gene matches. There are 14 residues in the CDR3. The CDR3 here is CASTQPRGQTGYTF. CDR3 DNA sequence: TGTGCCAGCACCCAACCTAGGGGACAGACTGGCTACACCTTC.

The V call is TRBV15, the J call TRBJ2-1; 7 bases map to TRBD2. V gave up 4 bases and J gave up 5 bases; unmatched junction bases: 5. Per germline, CDR1 LNHNV and CDR2 YYDKDF (reference sequence). CDR3 size: 14 residues. CDR3 residues: CATSTRAGDNEQFF. CDR3 sequence (DNA): TGTGCCACCAGCACGAGGGCGGGAGACAATGAGCAGTTCTTC.

The chain combines TRBV9 with TRBJ2-7; perhaps TRBD2 as D (7 bases). Germline values: CDR1 SGDLS, CDR2 YYNGEE. This CDR3 region has 21 residues. V was shortened by 0 bases and J by 0 bases, with 28 bases between the two germline ends. The CDR3 spells CASSVDPLGGGSITYSYEQYF. The CDR3 region has the DNA TGTGCCAGCAGCGTAGACCCTTTGGGAGGGGGATCGATAACGTACTCCTACGAGCAGTACTTC.